This T cell receptor (beta chain) was sequenced in a study of graft-versus-host responses after intestinal transplantation. The CDR3 covers 14 residues. Germline values: CDR1 LGHNT, CDR2 FRNRAP. V was pared by 7 bases and J by 4 bases, with 17 bases between. The table came from immunoSEQ multiplex PCR; TCRdb's copy has only in-frame clones and leaves some out. The data show roughly 110,000 clones, with around 90% seen just once and roughly 0.24% held by the top ten. Study-wide findings and caveats: Allograft clonal ratios (graft-versus-host to host-versus-graft) were high in patients who had graft-donor T cell macrochimerism. GvH clonotypes were identified within recipient marrow, with a subset emerging first in ileum or blood.

A remark on this clone: The antigen is undetermined.

This clonotype originated in a human donor who was the organ donor for an intestinal transplant. Sequences were derived from unstimulated CD4+ T cells sorted from spleen or lymph node cells, sampled before transplant. J is TRBJ2-7 and V is TRBV12-5; unclear D gene. The CDR3 sequence is CASARPDIRYEQYF. Here the CDR3 DNA reads TGTGCTAGTGCCCGCCCCGACATAAGGTACGAGCAGTACTTC. The full variable domain, its missing parts supplied by reference TRBV12-5 and TRBJ2-7, is DARVTQTPRHKVTEMGQEVTMRCQPILGHNTVFWYRQTMMQGLELLAYFRNRAPLDDSGMPKDRFSAEMPDATLATLKIQPSEPRDSAVYFCASARPDIRYEQYFGPGTRLTVT.